Each of the 32 T cell receptor beta chains below was sequenced from the same sample in a study of graft-versus-host responses after intestinal transplantation. Which antigens these TCRs recognize remains unknown. Method: immunoSEQ multiplex PCR; TCRdb's copy keeps in-frame clones and lacks some. The sample records 85,000 to 90,000 clones, about 90% being singletons. Specimen: unstimulated CD4+ T cells sorted from spleen or lymph node cells, collected before intestinal transplant. The receptors were gathered from a human donor who received an intestinal transplant.

The chain uses TRBV21-1 and TRBJ2-7; the table gives TRBD1 as D, unverified against the DNA. TRBV21-1 is designated a pseudogene. CDR3 size: 16 residues. The CDR3 region is CASSAWTGGFSYEQYF. For the CDR3, the DNA is TGTGCCAGCAGCGCTTGGACAGGGGGCTTCTCCTACGAGCAGTACTTC.

The gene calls are TRBV27 and TRBJ2-1, with TRBD2 matching over 9 bases. The length of the CDR3 is 13 residues. The V gene end was trimmed by 8 bases and the J gene end by 8 bases; junction bases not matched to a gene: 7. CDR1 and CDR2 from the germline V gene are MNHEY and SMNVEV (reference sequence). The CDR3 here is CASRGGGAHEQFF. In nucleotides, the CDR3 is TGTGCCAGCCGGGGCGGGGGGGCCCATGAGCAGTTCTTC.

The rearrangement links TRBV12-1 to TRBJ2-1; the DNA was not compared with TRBD2, the D call given in the table. TRBV12-1 is a pseudogene locus. This CDR3 has 17 amino acids. The CDR3 nucleotides read TGTGCCAGCAGCTTTGCGGGACTAGCGGGGGGGCCCGGTGAGCAGTTCTTC. Translation gives CASSFAGLAGGPGEQFF.

Only one count was recorded for this clone. A junction boundary mismatches the germline segment, possibly from a read error. This sequence joins TRBV7-7 and TRBJ2-2; weak D call: TRBD2 (6 bases). The CDR3 has 14 residues. CDR1 and CDR2 from the germline V gene are SSHAT and FNYEAQ (reference sequence). DNA for the CDR3: TGTGCTAGCAGCCCGTCGACTAGTACCGGGGAGCTGTTTTTT. It translates to CASSPSTSTGELFF.

The chain has TRBV2 and TRBJ2-7; 9 nucleotides agree with TRBD2. J was trimmed by 2 bases and V by 2 bases; bases with no gene match: 4. The CDR3 consists of 15 residues. Germline loops: CDR1 SNHLY, CDR2 FYNNEI. The CDR3 spells CASSEQSGGTYEQYF. CDR3 nucleotides: TGTGCCAGCAGTGAACAGAGCGGGGGGACCTACGAGCAGTACTTC.

The chain has TRBV5-1 and TRBJ2-5; TRBD1 matches at 10 bases. The length of the CDR3 is 16 residues. The germline gives CDR1 SGHRS, CDR2 YFSETQ. J gave up 9 bases and V 0 bases, and 11 bases lay outside the gene matches. The CDR3 spells CASSLVGTGASGAQYF. The CDR3 DNA reads as TGCGCCAGCAGCTTGGTAGGGACAGGGGCATCCGGGGCCCAGTACTTC.

The rearrangement links TRBV6-6 to TRBJ1-2; 7 bases are shared with TRBD1. CDR1 and CDR2 from the germline V gene are MNHNY and SVGAGI (reference sequence). With 10 bases clipped from V and 7 bases from J, the junction kept 9 bases outside the gene matches. This CDR3 is built from 12 residues. CDR3 nucleotide sequence: TGTGCCATCGACAGGGTGGTGGGTGGCTACACCTTC. Its protein is CAIDRVVGGYTF.

The rearrangement links TRBV6-6 to TRBJ2-1; the D is unclear. This CDR3 spans 13 amino acids. Germline V gives CDR1 MNHNY, CDR2 SVGAGI (reference sequence). V shed 6 bases and J shed 3 bases, with 9 bases lying between them. In nucleotides, the CDR3 is TGTGCCAGCAGGGCCGATGACTACAATGAGCAGTTCTTC. Translating it yields CASRADDYNEQFF.

The CDR3 sequence: CASSLSAGGVGQPQHF. CDR3 coding DNA: TGTGCCAGCAGCTTGTCGGCGGGGGGGGTGGGTCAGCCCCAGCATTTT. The chain is built from TRBV5-5 and TRBJ1-5, with D possibly TRBD1 on 5 matching bases. Germline V gene data show CDR1 as SGHKS and CDR2 as YYEKEE (reference sequence). The CDR3 has 16 residues. V shed 1 base and J shed 6 bases, with 17 bases lying between them.

The chain has TRBV5-1 and TRBJ2-3, with D tentatively TRBD2 (6 bases). The CDR3 length is 14 residues. The germline V and J ends were trimmed by 0 bases and 6 bases, with 11 bases remaining between them. Germline V gene lookup returns CDR1 SGHRS and CDR2 YFSETQ. This CDR3 reads CASSLGAEGDTQYF. The CDR3 nucleotides read TGCGCCAGCAGCTTGGGGGCGGAGGGGGATACGCAGTATTTT.

The chain carries TRBV15 and TRBJ2-3; D may be TRBD2 (5 bases). CDR1 is LNHNV, CDR2 YYDKDF, per germline (reference sequence). CDR3 length: 16 residues. V dropped 0 bases and J dropped 3 bases, with 13 bases sitting between them. The DNA of the CDR3 is TGTGCCACCAGCAGAGAGGCCGGGGTTAAGACAGATACGCAGTATTTT. Encoded protein: CATSREAGVKTDTQYF. The entire variable domain, with the rest obtained from reference TRBV15 and TRBJ2-3, is as follows: DAMVIQNPRYQVTQFGKPVTLSCSQTLNHNVMYWYQQKSSQAPKLLFHYYDKDFNNEADTPDNFQSRRPNTSFCFLDIRSPGLGDTAMYLCATSREAGVKTDTQYFGPGTRLTVL.

V usage is TRBV23-1 and J usage is TRBJ2-7; a weak D match, TRBD1 (5 bases). TRBV23-1 is labeled an ORF, and its function is uncertain. V lost 7 bases, J lost 10 bases, and 17 bases lay in between. This CDR3 contains 12 residues. CDR3 protein: CASMDKPYGQYF. The CDR3 coding sequence is TGCGCCAGCATGGACAAGCCGTACGGACAGTACTTC.

The J gene is TRBJ1-2, the V gene TRBV5-1, with D unclear. Germline V gives CDR1 SGHRS, CDR2 YFSETQ. Trimming pared 0 bases from V and 0 bases from J, leaving 6 bases between. The CDR3 loop spans 14 amino acids. CDR3 region: CASSLVAANYGYTF. Here the CDR3 DNA reads TGCGCCAGCAGCTTGGTCGCAGCTAACTATGGCTACACCTTC.

The V call is TRBV7-8, the J call TRBJ2-4, with D perhaps TRBD1 (6 bases). Germline V gives CDR1 SGHVS, CDR2 FQNEAQ. The CDR3 runs 14 residues. Trimming cost V 1 base and J 9 bases, with 13 bases left between them. In DNA, the CDR3 is TGTGCCAGCAGCTTAGGGCGGGTGGGGGCCATTCAGTACTTC. Its translation: CASSLGRVGAIQYF.

The V call is TRBV6-1, the J call TRBJ1-5; D is unclear. CDR3 length equals 13 residues. V lost 3 bases and J 8 bases, leaving 11 bases between the germline ends. Germline CDR1 reads MNHNS; CDR2 reads SASEGT. CDR3 nucleotide sequence: TGTGCCAGCAGTGACAGCGTTGGAGAGCCCCAGCATTTT. Translating gives CASSDSVGEPQHF.

This chain uses TRBV10-2 with TRBJ2-5, with TRBD2 identical over 8 bases. V lost 6 bases to trimming and J lost 5 bases; unmatched junction nucleotides: 5. The CDR3 sequence is 13 residues long. CDR1 is WSHSY and CDR2 is SAAADI in the germline V gene. CDR3 coding DNA: TGCGCCAGCAGCGGGGGGGTTATGGAGACCCAGTACTTC. Protein product: CASSGGVMETQYF.

The chain couples TRBV6-1 to TRBJ2-3; TRBD2 might be the D (5 bases). The CDR3 has 15 residues. The germline gives CDR1 MNHNS, CDR2 SASEGT. V lost 6 bases, J lost 2 bases, and 15 bases lay in between. The CDR3 DNA reads as TGTGCCAGCAGCCGAGCGGCTTTCCTCACAGATACGCAGTATTTT. Translated, it gives CASSRAAFLTDTQYF.

The chain employs TRBV25-1 and TRBJ1-2; D is possibly TRBD1 (6 bases). CDR3 length: 15 residues. The germline gives CDR1 MGHDK, CDR2 SYGVNS. Trimming removed 5 bases from V and 8 bases from J, with 21 bases in between. CDR3 DNA: TGTGCCAGCAGTACCCCGACAGGTCTGGGAGTAGGCTACACCTTC. Translating it yields CASSTPTGLGVGYTF.

J is TRBJ1-6 and V is TRBV18; TRBD1 matches 11 bases. Germline V gene lookup returns CDR1 KGHSH and CDR2 LQKENI. The CDR3 covers 14 residues. V shed 4 bases and J 9 bases; nucleotides not matched to a gene: 2. CDR3 sequence (DNA): TGTGCCAGCTCACAAGGACAGGGGGCTTCACCCCTCCACTTT. Translating gives CASSQGQGASPLHF. The variable domain in full, with the rest retrieved from reference TRBV18 and TRBJ1-6, is NAGVMQNPRHLVRRRGQEARLRCSPMKGHSHVYWYRQLPEEGLKFMVYLQKENIIDESGMPKERFSAEFPKEGPSILRIQQVVRGDSAAYFCASSQGQGASPLHFGNGTRLTVT.

The chain joins TRBV19 to TRBJ2-7; tentative D call: TRBD2 (6 bases). V was pared by 3 bases and J by 2 bases, with 14 bases between. The germline CDR1 and CDR2 sequences are LNHDA and SQIVND (reference sequence). The CDR3 totals 15 residues. CDR3 protein: CASSISGVSTYEQYF. The CDR3 DNA follows: TGTGCCAGTAGTATTTCGGGGGTCTCCACCTACGAGCAGTACTTC.

The chain employs TRBV2 and TRBJ1-3; D is possibly TRBD1 (6 bases). Per germline, CDR1 SNHLY and CDR2 FYNNEI. Trimming took 6 bases from V and 4 from J, leaving 19 bases between them. There are 16 residues in the CDR3. CDR3 DNA sequence: TGTGCCAGCAGCGAGTACAGGGAATTGTCCGGAAACACCATATATTTT. As protein: CASSEYRELSGNTIYF.

This clone was seen a single time. One junction end disagrees with the germline gene, perhaps due to a read error. The chain uses TRBV6-1 and TRBJ1-6; TRBD1 agrees at 10 bases. CDR3 size: 15 residues. CDR1 is MNHNS, CDR2 SASEGT, per germline. CDR3 sequence reads: CAGSETGGWNSPLHF. In DNA, the CDR3 is TGTGCCGGCAGTGAGACAGGGGGCTGGAATTCACCCCTCCACTTT.

The rearrangement uses TRBV25-1 and TRBJ1-3; the D gene is possibly TRBD1 (5 bases). Between the trimmed V and J ends, which lost 3 bases and 0 bases, there was a span of 12 bases. Germline CDR1 is MGHDK and CDR2 is SYGVNS. The CDR3 sequence is 16 residues long. CDR3 sequence (DNA): TGTGCCAGCAGTGATCCCAGGGCTTTCTCTGGAAACACCATATATTTT. It encodes CASSDPRAFSGNTIYF.

The J gene is TRBJ1-1, the V gene TRBV5-6; 9 bases fit TRBD1. V lost 4 bases, J lost 1 base, and 5 bases stayed unmatched. The CDR3 has 15 amino acids. Looked up from germline, CDR1 is SGHDT and CDR2 is YYEEEE. The CDR3 sequence: CASSPTTGGNTEAFF. The CDR3 DNA follows: TGTGCCAGCAGCCCGACGACAGGGGGGAACACTGAAGCTTTCTTT.

V gene TRBV4-1 combines with J gene TRBJ2-1, with 9 bases fitting TRBD1. V lost 6 bases and J lost 4; bases outside the gene matches: 1. The length of the CDR3 is 13 residues. CDR1 and CDR2 from the germline V gene are MGHRA and YSYEKL. As DNA, the CDR3 is TGCGCCAGCAGAGGGACAGGGTACAATGAGCAGTTCTTC. This encodes CASRGTGYNEQFF.

The J gene is TRBJ2-5, the V gene TRBV5-6; D not resolved. Trimming removed 7 bases from V and 1 base from J, with 20 bases in between. The germline V gene has CDR1 SGHDT and CDR2 YYEEEE. This CDR3 is built from 16 residues. In DNA, the CDR3 is TGTGCCAGCCTCAATTTTCAGAAAAATGGCCAAGAGACCCAGTACTTC. It codes for CASLNFQKNGQETQYF.

The chain is built from TRBV10-3 and TRBJ1-2, with 10 bases lining up with TRBD1. The CDR3 loop spans 13 amino acids. CDR1 and CDR2 from the germline V gene are ENHRY and SYGVKD. The V and J ends lost 11 bases and 2 bases, in that order; junction bases with no gene match: 5. CDR3 coding DNA: TGTGCCCTGCGACAGGGGGCCAACTATGGCTACACCTTC. Translation gives CALRQGANYGYTF.

CDR3 sequence: CASSDSGGSYEQYF. The CDR3 DNA reads TGTGCCAGCTCCGATAGCGGGGGCTCCTACGAGCAGTACTTC. This sequence joins TRBV18 and TRBJ2-7; TRBD2 matches at 9 bases. This CDR3 has 14 residues. V lost 6 bases to trimming and J lost 0 bases; unmatched junction nucleotides: 3. Germline V gene sequence: CDR1 KGHSH, CDR2 LQKENI. Together with reference TRBV18 and TRBJ2-7, the CDR3 gives the full variable domain: NAGVMQNPRHLVRRRGQEARLRCSPMKGHSHVYWYRQLPEEGLKFMVYLQKENIIDESGMPKERFSAEFPKEGPSILRIQQVVRGDSAAYFCASSDSGGSYEQYFGPGTRLTVT.

The chain recombines TRBV6-1 with TRBJ1-4; D not resolved. The CDR3 spans 12 residues. V lost 3 bases to trimming and J lost 7 bases, with 6 bases between them. Looked up from germline, CDR1 is MNHNS and CDR2 is SASEGT. This chain's CDR3 is CASSDLSEKLFF. As DNA, the CDR3 is TGTGCCAGCAGTGACCTGTCTGAAAAACTGTTTTTT.

The rearrangement links TRBV7-2 to TRBJ2-2; 7 bases map to TRBD2. The germline V gene has CDR1 SGHTA and CDR2 FQGNSA. CDR3 size: 16 residues. J was trimmed by 0 bases and V by 7 bases; bases with no gene match: 8. CDR3 sequence (DNA): TGTGCCAGCACCCCAGTGGGGGGGGCGAACACCGGGGAGCTGTTTTTT. Translated: CASTPVGGANTGELFF.

J is TRBJ1-6 and V is TRBV7-8; 9 positions match TRBD1. The CDR3 extends over 15 amino acids. With V trimmed by 1 base and J by 9 bases, 4 bases remained unmatched. CDR1 and CDR2 from the germline V gene are SGHVS and FQNEAQ. The CDR3 bases are TGTGCCAGCAGCTTAGACGGGACAGGGAGTTCACCCCTCCACTTT. This gives the protein CASSLDGTGSSPLHF.

The chain has TRBV10-3 and TRBJ2-7; D might be TRBD2 (6 bases). Trimming left V 8 bases short and J 0 bases short, with 11 bases between. Germline CDR1 ENHRY, CDR2 SYGVKD. This CDR3 is 13 amino acids long. Here the CDR3 reads CAIRDGSSYEQYF. CDR3 nucleotides: TGTGCCATCCGGGACGGGAGCTCCTACGAGCAGTACTTC.